The 15 T cell receptor beta chains listed next were all sequenced from one sample in a study of T cells in Graves' hyperthyroidism and ophthalmopathy. TCR beta CDR3 regions were amplified from RNA. First-round RT-PCR with HTBI primers amplified the TCR CDR3 region. Using its own MiXCR run on the multiplex PCR reads, TCRdb lists one record per CDR3 protein. The sample shows about 400,000 distinct CDR3 sequences, about 14% of them seen only once. Input material: blood. Receptors were obtained from a middle-aged man with Graves' ophthalmopathy.

V is TRBV6-1 and J is TRBJ2-5; 7 bases line up with TRBD1. With V trimmed by 6 bases and J by 4 bases, 5 bases remained unmatched. CDR3 length: 13 residues. Germline V gene lookup returns CDR1 MNHNS and CDR2 SASEGT. The CDR3: CASRTSGGETQYF. The CDR3 nucleotides read TGTGCCAGCAGAACCTCAGGGGGAGAGACCCAGTACTTC.

The table lists this clonotype with many counts. The chain has TRBV6-1 and TRBJ2-5; tentatively, D is TRBD1 (7 bases). V lost 4 bases to trimming and J lost 7 bases, with 31 bases between them. The CDR3 is 19 residues long. Germline V gene sequence: CDR1 MNHNS, CDR2 SASEGT. CDR3 protein: CASSGETGRRGRRELTQYF. Here the CDR3 DNA reads TGTGCCAGCAGTGGCGAGACAGGGAGGCGGGGTAGGAGAGAGTTGACCCAGTACTTC.

In this sample, this clonotype turned up many times. This chain uses TRBV24-1 with TRBJ2-3; 9 bases map to TRBD2. V gave up 9 bases and J gave up 5 bases; unmatched junction bases: 11. CDR1 KGHDR and CDR2 SFDVKD come from the germline V gene. The CDR3 consists of 15 residues. CDR3 protein: CATGPTSGAGDTQYF. As DNA, the CDR3 is TGTGCCACCGGACCGACTAGCGGAGCGGGAGATACGCAGTATTTT.

The chain carries TRBV12-3 or TRBV12-4 and TRBJ1-2; no definite D call. The V gene lost 8 bases and the J gene lost 9 bases, with 13 bases spanning the gap. The CDR3 is 11 amino acids. The CDR3 coding sequence is TGTGCCAGCGCGGCCGACCGGCGCTACACCTTC. Protein: CASAADRRYTF.

This clonotype was counted ten times or more. V gene TRBV29-1 combines with J gene TRBJ1-1, with a tentative D call TRBD1 (5 bases). V shed 2 bases and J shed 0 bases, with 7 bases lying between them. Germline CDR1 reads SQVTM; CDR2 reads ANQGSEA. The CDR3 length is 13 residues. The CDR3 sequence: CSVEQGMNTEAFF. CDR3 coding DNA: TGCAGCGTTGAACAGGGTATGAACACTGAAGCTTTCTTT.

This clonotype appeared many times. V and J are TRBV7-2 and TRBJ2-3; D is tentatively TRBD1 or TRBD2 (5 bases each). The CDR3 spans 14 residues. Germline V gives CDR1 SGHTA, CDR2 FQGNSA. The V end lost 6 bases, the J end lost 2 bases, and 12 bases lay between the germline ends. The CDR3 DNA reads as TGTGCCAGCAGGGGATGGGGGTACACAGATACGCAGTATTTT. This sequence encodes CASRGWGYTDTQYF.

The chain is built from TRBV6-1 and TRBJ2-1; TRBD2 matches at 7 bases. The CDR3 is made up of 15 amino acids. The germline V gene has CDR1 MNHNS and CDR2 SASEGT. With V trimmed by 6 bases and J by 7 bases, 12 bases remained unmatched. Here the CDR3 reads CASRSNAGDGNEQFF. The CDR3 bases are TGTGCCAGCAGATCCAACGCGGGAGACGGAAATGAGCAGTTCTTC.

This clonotype was recorded a few times. For the CDR3, the DNA is TGTGCCAGCACCCGGGGCGTCATTCAGTACTTC. Protein product: CASTRGVIQYF. This chain joins TRBV6-1 and TRBJ2-4; tentatively, D is TRBD1 or TRBD2 (5 bases each). Trimming removed 7 bases at V and 9 bases at J, with 10 bases between. The CDR3 contains 11 residues. Germline CDR1 reads MNHNS; CDR2 reads SASEGT.

This clonotype was seen repeatedly, ten times or more. V gene TRBV11-2 combines with J gene TRBJ1-2; 9 bases line up with TRBD1. The CDR3 runs 13 residues. Germline V CDR1 and CDR2: SGHAT, FQNNGV. The V gene end was trimmed by 6 bases and the J gene end by 8 bases; junction bases not matched to a gene: 7. CDR3 region: CASRQTGGDGYTF. Written as DNA, the CDR3 is TGTGCCAGCAGACAAACAGGGGGCGACGGCTACACCTTC.

This clonotype was detected many times. The J gene is TRBJ1-1, the V gene TRBV2; D is unclear. Germline-derived CDR1 and CDR2 are SNHLY and FYNNEI. V dropped 5 bases and J dropped 1 base, with 5 bases sitting between them. This CDR3 region has 12 residues. The CDR3 DNA reads as TGTGCCAGCAGTATGGCGAACACTGAAGCTTTCTTT. This sequence encodes CASSMANTEAFF.

This clonotype has at least ten counts. The V gene is TRBV3-1, the J gene TRBJ2-7, with D hard to call. The CDR3 is 14 amino acids. Germline CDR1 is LGHDT and CDR2 is YNNKEL (reference sequence). Deletions cut 1 base from V and 4 bases from J, with 11 bases between. CDR3 region: CASSQGLSTYEQYF. In DNA form, the CDR3 reads TGTGCCAGCAGCCAAGGCCTCTCAACGTACGAGCAGTACTTC.

This clonotype was counted at least ten times. This chain joins TRBV11-2 and TRBJ2-6; D is undetermined. The length of the CDR3 is 16 residues. CDR1 and CDR2 (germline): SGHAT, FQNNGV. V was pared by 3 bases and J by 0 bases, with 9 bases between. The CDR3, as DNA: TGTGCCAGCAGCTTCTCGTTCCTCTCTGGGGCCAACGTCCTGACTTTC. It encodes CASSFSFLSGANVLTF.

In this sample, this clonotype turned up many times. The chain couples TRBV11-3 to TRBJ2-2; D is uncertain. V shed 8 bases and J shed 0 bases, with 10 bases lying between them. The CDR3 spans 14 residues. The germline CDR1 and CDR2 sequences are SGHNT and YENEEA. The CDR3 loop is CASSSGPNTGELFF. The CDR3 DNA is TGTGCCAGCTCCTCCGGGCCGAACACCGGGGAGCTGTTTTTT.

The table lists this clonotype with a few counts. V and J are TRBV12-3 or TRBV12-4 and TRBJ1-6, with 7 nucleotides matching TRBD1. This CDR3 is built from 15 residues. V lost 3 bases to trimming and J lost 9 bases; unmatched junction nucleotides: 8. CDR3 in amino acids: CASSLGGTVSSPLHF. The DNA for the CDR3 is TGTGCCAGCAGTTTGGGCGGGACAGTTAGTTCACCCCTCCACTTT.

This clonotype was found many times. A much larger clone lies a single base off, so this may be a read error. V and J are TRBV18 and TRBJ1-2; 7 bases line up with TRBD1. This CDR3 spans 14 amino acids. Germline V CDR1 and CDR2: KGHSH, LQKENI. CDR3 DNA: TGTGTCAGTTCCCGGGACAGCCTAATCTATGGCTACACCTTC. This encodes CVSSRDSLIYGYTF. The variable domain in full, completed from reference TRBV18 and TRBJ1-2, reads NAGVMQNPRHLVRRRGQEARLRCSPMKGHSHVYWYRQLPEEGLKFMVYLQKENIIDESGMPKERFSAEFPKEGPSILRIQQVVRGDSAAYFCVSSRDSLIYGYTFGSGTRLTVV.